The clone carrying this T cell receptor (beta chain) was observed a few times. No antigen is known for it. Next came a second PCR, run for about 7 to 12 cycles, which used a sample-barcoded 5' primer along with a J-beta primer mix. TCRdb re-called the 5' RACE reads through MiXCR, storing one row per CDR3 protein. The sample has 1.5 million to 2 million distinct CDR3 sequences, 25% to 30% seen once. Germline values: CDR1 SGHAT, CDR2 FQDESV (reference sequence). This CDR3 is 16 amino acids long. V shed 5 bases and J shed 5 bases, with 21 bases lying between them. This entry belongs to a study of blood T cells in healthy people across ages. Findings of the study overall: A strong correlation was seen between TCR beta diversity and naive T cell percentage.

Sequenced input: blood. The sequence was obtained from a woman younger than 45 in good health. The chain joins TRBV11-1 to TRBJ1-1; weak D call: TRBD1 (5 bases). CDR3 DNA sequence: TGTGCCAGCAGCCCCCGGCACGGGGGGAAGAGAACTGAAGCTTTCTTT. Protein: CASSPRHGGKRTEAFF.